These T cell receptor beta chains were read from a single sample in a study of CD8 T cells in Susac syndrome. TCRdb ran MiXCR on the immunoSEQ multiplex PCR reads and lists one entry per CDR3 protein. Among roughly 110,000 distinct CDR3 sequences listed, 94% were seen once. What was sequenced was CD8+ T cells from PBMCs. Receptors originate from a human donor with Susac syndrome. Both conserved end residues are part of each CDR3. The order of the fields is CDR3 length, D gene, J gene, clone size, V gene, CDR3 DNA, CDR3 protein. D genes are given only for firm matches. Only part of the rows carry a size: once, few, many, or a class if the clone is expanded.

cdr3_length: 17; d_call: -; j_call: TRBJ2-7; clone_size: once; v_call: TRBV4-2; cdr3_nt: TGTGCCAGCAGCCAAGCGGGTGTAGGTAGCGCTCCCTACGAGCAGTACTTC; cdr3_aa: CASSQAGVGSAPYEQYF
cdr3_length: 14; d_call: -; j_call: TRBJ2-6; clone_size: -; v_call: TRBV29-1; cdr3_nt: TGCAGCGTTGACGAGGGCTCTGGGGCCAACGTCCTGACTTTC; cdr3_aa: CSVDEGSGANVLTF
cdr3_length: 14; d_call: -; j_call: TRBJ2-1; clone_size: -; v_call: TRBV11-2; cdr3_nt: TGTGCCAGCAGCTTAAGGATGTCGGGGGATGAGCAGTTCTTC; cdr3_aa: CASSLRMSGDEQFF
cdr3_length: 16; d_call: TRBD1; j_call: TRBJ1-2; clone_size: -; v_call: TRBV19; cdr3_nt: TGTGCCAGTAGTGCCGGGACAGACCTGTCTCTCTATGGCTACACCTTC; cdr3_aa: CASSAGTDLSLYGYTF
cdr3_length: 18; d_call: TRBD2; j_call: TRBJ2-5; clone_size: -; v_call: TRBV6-5; cdr3_nt: TGTGCCAGCAGTTACGACAGGAGACTAGCGGGGGGAAGAGAGACCCAGTACTTC; cdr3_aa: CASSYDRRLAGGRETQYF
cdr3_length: 14; d_call: TRBD1; j_call: TRBJ2-2; clone_size: once; v_call: TRBV27; cdr3_nt: TGTGCCAGCGGGGACAGTTGGAGTACCGGGGAGCTGTTTTTT; cdr3_aa: CASGDSWSTGELFF
cdr3_length: 14; d_call: -; j_call: TRBJ2-7; clone_size: -; v_call: TRBV9; cdr3_nt: TGTGCCAGCAGCCCCCGGGACGCAAACTACGAGCAGTACTTC; cdr3_aa: CASSPRDANYEQYF
cdr3_length: 12; d_call: -; j_call: TRBJ2-2; clone_size: -; v_call: TRBV3-1; cdr3_nt: TGTGCCAGCAGGACCAGCACCGGGGAGCTGTTTTTT; cdr3_aa: CASRTSTGELFF
cdr3_length: 14; d_call: -; j_call: TRBJ2-2; clone_size: -; v_call: TRBV9; cdr3_nt: TGTGCCAGCAGCCCGGAAGGAGCCACCGGGGAGCTGTTTTTT; cdr3_aa: CASSPEGATGELFF
cdr3_length: 17; d_call: -; j_call: TRBJ1-2; clone_size: -; v_call: TRBV9; cdr3_nt: TGTGCCAGCAGCTCTAACGCCGACAGAACCACTAACTATGGCTACACCTTC; cdr3_aa: CASSSNADRTTNYGYTF
cdr3_length: 17; d_call: -; j_call: TRBJ2-3; clone_size: -; v_call: TRBV14; cdr3_nt: TGTGCCAGCAGCCAAGCTTTTCGTGTAACTAGCACAGATACGCAGTATTTT; cdr3_aa: CASSQAFRVTSTDTQYF
cdr3_length: 14; d_call: -; j_call: TRBJ2-2; clone_size: -; v_call: TRBV7-9; cdr3_nt: TGTGCCAGCACGGTAACCGAGAACACCGGGGAGCTGTTTTTT; cdr3_aa: CASTVTENTGELFF
cdr3_length: 12; d_call: TRBD1; j_call: TRBJ1-1; clone_size: -; v_call: TRBV12-3/TRBV12-4; cdr3_nt: TGTGCCAGCAGTTTTTGGGACAGGGAAGCTTTCTTT; cdr3_aa: CASSFWDREAFF
cdr3_length: 16; d_call: -; j_call: TRBJ2-2; clone_size: -; v_call: TRBV20-1; cdr3_nt: TGCAGTGCTAGAGATCCGAGTAGCAGGGACACCGGGGAGCTGTTTTTT; cdr3_aa: CSARDPSSRDTGELFF
cdr3_length: 12; d_call: -; j_call: TRBJ2-1; clone_size: once; v_call: TRBV29-1; cdr3_nt: TGCAGCGTTGAGCTCGGGGGAGCAGAGCAGTTCTTC; cdr3_aa: CSVELGGAEQFF
cdr3_length: 15; d_call: -; j_call: TRBJ1-1; clone_size: -; v_call: TRBV4-1; cdr3_nt: TGCGCCAGCAGCCAAGTGAGAGGGGGAAACCCTGAAGCTTTCTTT; cdr3_aa: CASSQVRGGNPEAFF
cdr3_length: 15; d_call: -; j_call: TRBJ2-2; clone_size: -; v_call: TRBV25-1; cdr3_nt: TGTGCCAGCAGTGAGATAAGTCCGACCGCCGGGGAGCTGTTTTTT; cdr3_aa: CASSEISPTAGELFF
cdr3_length: 13; d_call: -; j_call: TRBJ1-2; clone_size: -; v_call: TRBV5-1; cdr3_nt: TGCGCCAGCAGCTTGGCGGGACCCTATGGCTACACCTTC; cdr3_aa: CASSLAGPYGYTF
cdr3_length: 13; d_call: TRBD2; j_call: TRBJ2-7; clone_size: -; v_call: TRBV9; cdr3_nt: TGTGCCAGCAGCGCCGACCGGGGGGGAGAGCAGTACTTC; cdr3_aa: CASSADRGGEQYF
cdr3_length: 14; d_call: TRBD1; j_call: TRBJ1-4; clone_size: -; v_call: TRBV20-1; cdr3_nt: TGCAGTGCCCCGGGACAGCCGTTAGAGGAAAAACTGTTTTTT; cdr3_aa: CSAPGQPLEEKLFF
cdr3_length: 13; d_call: -; j_call: TRBJ1-5; clone_size: once; v_call: TRBV7-9; cdr3_nt: TGTGCCAGCAGCTTAGGAGGGGCAGAGCCCCAGCATTTT; cdr3_aa: CASSLGGAEPQHF
cdr3_length: 13; d_call: -; j_call: TRBJ1-1; clone_size: -; v_call: TRBV7-7; cdr3_nt: TGTGCCAGCAGCTTAGATGTAGGCACTGAAGCTTTCTTT; cdr3_aa: CASSLDVGTEAFF
cdr3_length: 13; d_call: -; j_call: TRBJ2-7; clone_size: -; v_call: TRBV20-1; cdr3_nt: TGCAGTGCGGAGGACACTTATACGTACGAGCAGTACTTC; cdr3_aa: CSAEDTYTYEQYF
cdr3_length: 17; d_call: -; j_call: TRBJ2-6; clone_size: -; v_call: TRBV19; cdr3_nt: TGTGCCAGTAGTAATGATCCCTACCCCTCTGGGGCCAACGTCCTGACTTTC; cdr3_aa: CASSNDPYPSGANVLTF
cdr3_length: 17; d_call: TRBD1; j_call: TRBJ1-2; clone_size: -; v_call: TRBV29-1; cdr3_nt: TGCAGCGTTGAAAGGGGAATTCCGGGACAGGGAAGCTATGGCTACACCTTC; cdr3_aa: CSVERGIPGQGSYGYTF
cdr3_length: 17; d_call: TRBD2; j_call: TRBJ2-2; clone_size: -; v_call: TRBV18; cdr3_nt: TGTGCCAGCTCACCCCGCCGGACTAGCGGGAACACCGGGGAGCTGTTTTTT; cdr3_aa: CASSPRRTSGNTGELFF
cdr3_length: 15; d_call: -; j_call: TRBJ2-5; clone_size: once; v_call: TRBV20-1; cdr3_nt: TGCAGTGTTCGGCTTCCTGCGGGACACTCGGAGACCCAGTACTTC; cdr3_aa: CSVRLPAGHSETQYF
cdr3_length: 15; d_call: -; j_call: TRBJ2-5; clone_size: -; v_call: TRBV12-3/TRBV12-4; cdr3_nt: TGTGCCAGCAGTTTAAACGGGGGGCCCCGTGAGACCCAGTACTTC; cdr3_aa: CASSLNGGPRETQYF
cdr3_length: 17; d_call: TRBD2; j_call: TRBJ2-5; clone_size: once; v_call: TRBV27; cdr3_nt: TGTGCCAGCAGTCCTACCGGGGGGGGGCGGCGTGGAGAGACCCAGTACTTC; cdr3_aa: CASSPTGGGRRGETQYF
cdr3_length: 14; d_call: -; j_call: TRBJ2-2; clone_size: -; v_call: TRBV6-2/TRBV6-3; cdr3_nt: TGTGCCAGCAGTTGGACAATGAACACCGGGGAGCTGTTTTTT; cdr3_aa: CASSWTMNTGELFF
cdr3_length: 15; d_call: TRBD1; j_call: TRBJ1-4; clone_size: -; v_call: TRBV13; cdr3_nt: TGTGCCAGCAGCTCAACGGGACAGTTAAATGAAAAACTGTTTTTT; cdr3_aa: CASSSTGQLNEKLFF
cdr3_length: 15; d_call: -; j_call: TRBJ2-7; clone_size: -; v_call: TRBV3-1; cdr3_nt: TGTGCCAGCAGCCAAGACCGGGACTTTAACTACGAGCAGTACTTC; cdr3_aa: CASSQDRDFNYEQYF
cdr3_length: 12; d_call: -; j_call: TRBJ2-7; clone_size: -; v_call: TRBV25-1; cdr3_nt: TGTGCCAGCGCGACAGGCGCCTACGAGCAGTACTTC; cdr3_aa: CASATGAYEQYF
cdr3_length: 13; d_call: -; j_call: TRBJ1-6; clone_size: -; v_call: TRBV9; cdr3_nt: TGTGCCAGCAGCGAAGGCGGCGGATCACCCCTCCACTTT; cdr3_aa: CASSEGGGSPLHF
cdr3_length: 15; d_call: -; j_call: TRBJ2-3; clone_size: -; v_call: TRBV6-4; cdr3_nt: TGTGCCAGCAGTGACGGGGCCCAGAGCACAGATACGCAGTATTTT; cdr3_aa: CASSDGAQSTDTQYF
cdr3_length: 14; d_call: -; j_call: TRBJ2-1; clone_size: -; v_call: TRBV2; cdr3_nt: TGTGCCAGCAACCCTACGATCTCCTACAATGAGCAGTTCTTC; cdr3_aa: CASNPTISYNEQFF
cdr3_length: 14; d_call: -; j_call: TRBJ1-2; clone_size: -; v_call: TRBV20-1; cdr3_nt: TGCAGTGCTCCTCGGACCGAAACTAACTATGGCTACACCTTC; cdr3_aa: CSAPRTETNYGYTF
cdr3_length: 16; d_call: -; j_call: TRBJ2-1; clone_size: -; v_call: TRBV12-3/TRBV12-4; cdr3_nt: TGTGCCAGCAGTTTTTACAGGGAGAATTTCTACAATGAGCAGTTCTTC; cdr3_aa: CASSFYRENFYNEQFF
cdr3_length: 13; d_call: TRBD1; j_call: TRBJ2-1; clone_size: -; v_call: TRBV7-9; cdr3_nt: TGTGCCAGCAGCATGGACAGGGGCGGTGAGCAGTTCTTC; cdr3_aa: CASSMDRGGEQFF
cdr3_length: 14; d_call: -; j_call: TRBJ2-7; clone_size: -; v_call: TRBV5-1; cdr3_nt: TGCGCCAGCAGCTCGGGGGGCAGCTCCTACGAGCAGTACTTC; cdr3_aa: CASSSGGSSYEQYF
cdr3_length: 16; d_call: -; j_call: TRBJ1-2; clone_size: -; v_call: TRBV3-1; cdr3_nt: TGTGCCAGCAGCCAAGATAAGCCAGGGGACGGCTATGGCTACACCTTC; cdr3_aa: CASSQDKPGDGYGYTF
cdr3_length: 14; d_call: -; j_call: TRBJ1-6; clone_size: once; v_call: TRBV27; cdr3_nt: TGTGCCAGCAGAGAAGGGGTTCAAAATTCACCCCTCCACTTT; cdr3_aa: CASREGVQNSPLHF
cdr3_length: 15; d_call: -; j_call: TRBJ2-5; clone_size: -; v_call: TRBV4-3; cdr3_nt: TGCGCCAGCAGCCAAGAATATGGCAGCCAAGAGACCCAGTACTTC; cdr3_aa: CASSQEYGSQETQYF